This TCR beta chain was captured by sequencing in a study of cytomegalovirus exposure and HLA in healthy donors. Study information: Tens of millions of unique TCRs, all from HLA-typed donors, were included in an early release of the data.

The table lists this clone with a count of one. Its antigen is unknown. Germline V lookup: CDR1 MDHEN, CDR2 SYDVKM. The length of the CDR3 is 14 residues. V lost 5 bases and J lost 3, with 12 bases in between. Broader study findings: Near-uniform donor sequencing depth was presumed by presence/absence analyses. An analysis done earlier found most TCR beta V segments productive about 87% or about 30% of the time. In a later analysis, compared with equally common non-associated chains, HLA-associated beta chains were more expanded.

The study ran its PCR with 60 Vbeta and 13 Jbeta primers. Generated by immunoSEQ multiplex PCR, the TCRdb table keeps only in-frame clones and is missing some. The sample has approximately 110,000 clones; over 60% are singletons. The sequence derives from a man aged 50 or older in good health and CMV-seronegative. V and J are TRBV28 and TRBJ2-3, with D tentatively TRBD1 (6 bases). The sample was PBMCs. For the CDR3, the DNA is TGTGCCAGCAGTAAGTGGGGGCGAACAGATACGCAGTATTTT. Its translation: CASSKWGRTDTQYF.